The next 20 T cell receptor beta chains were all read from a single sample in a study of blood T cells in healthy people across ages. A second about 7 to 12 cycle PCR used barcoded and J-beta primers. Via MiXCR, TCRdb re-called the 5' RACE reads, giving one row per CDR3 protein. The table shows around 1,500,000 distinct CDR3 sequences, with roughly 28% occurring only once. Sequenced input: blood. The source of these receptors is a woman in her twenties or thirties in good health.

The genes are TRBV20-1 and TRBJ2-7; D perhaps matches TRBD2 (5 bases). This CDR3 region has 12 residues. Trimming stripped 7 bases from V and 7 bases from J, with 17 bases between. Germline V lookup: CDR1 DFQATT, CDR2 SNEGSKA (reference sequence). Here the CDR3 reads CSGSIAAGEQYF. The CDR3, as DNA: TGCAGTGGATCGATCGCGGCGGGTGAGCAGTACTTC.

This sequence joins TRBV11-2 and TRBJ1-1; D remains unclear. The length of the CDR3 is 19 residues. Trimming took off 2 bases at V and 3 bases at J, with 25 bases between the two ends. In germline, CDR1 is SGHAT, CDR2 FQNNGV. The CDR3 here is CASSLSFPRSRYQHTEAFF. The CDR3 DNA reads as TGTGCCAGCAGCTTATCTTTCCCGCGTTCCCGGTATCAACACACTGAAGCTTTCTTT. Using reference TRBV11-2 and TRBJ1-1 for the parts outside the CDR3, the full variable domain is EAGVAQSPRYKIIEKRQSVAFWCNPISGHATLYWYQQILGQGPKLLIQFQNNGVVDDSQLPKDRFSAERLKGVDSTLKIQPAKLEDSAVYLCASSLSFPRSRYQHTEAFFGQGTRLTVV.

This clonotype showed up just a few times. The genes are TRBV20-1 and TRBJ2-7, with 7 bases fitting TRBD2. The J segment lost 7 bases and the V segment lost 4 bases, leaving 16 bases of the junction unmatched. Looked up from germline, CDR1 is DFQATT and CDR2 is SNEGSKA (reference sequence). This CDR3 has 15 residues. The CDR3 nucleotides are TGCAGTGCTAAGGTGGGGCCGGGACTACCGGGAGAGCAGTACTTC. Protein product: CSAKVGPGLPGEQYF.

This sequence joins TRBV14 and TRBJ1-1; a possible D gene is TRBD1 (6 bases). V was pared by 5 bases and J by 4 bases, with 11 bases between. The CDR3 is made up of 13 amino acids. The germline CDR1 and CDR2 sequences are SGHDN and FVKESK. CDR3 nucleotides: TGTGCCAGCAGCTCCGGACAGATCACTGAAGCTTTCTTT. The encoded protein is CASSSGQITEAFF.

The V and J genes are TRBV6-1 and TRBJ2-7; D perhaps matches TRBD1 (6 bases). The CDR3 covers 14 residues. Trimming cost V 7 bases and J 4 bases, with 17 bases left between them. Germline loops: CDR1 MNHNS, CDR2 SASEGT. In DNA, the CDR3 is TGTGCCAGCATTAGGGGGACCACGGGGTACGAGCAGTACTTC. As protein: CASIRGTTGYEQYF.

The sample holds a few counts of this clonotype. The genes are TRBV7-6 and TRBJ2-7; TRBD1 matches 11 bases. J was trimmed by 0 bases and V by 5 bases; bases with no gene match: 15. CDR3 size: 19 residues. Germline loops: CDR1 SGHVS, CDR2 FNYEAQ. CDR3 protein: CASSPGPRTGGPNSYEQYF. CDR3 coding DNA: TGTGCCAGCAGCCCCGGACCGAGGACAGGGGGCCCCAACTCCTACGAGCAGTACTTC.

The rearrangement links TRBV7-2 to TRBJ2-1; either TRBD1 or TRBD2 may supply D (5 bases each). V shed 4 bases and J shed 5 bases, with 18 bases lying between them. This CDR3 is built from 16 residues. Germline CDR1 is SGHTA and CDR2 is FQGNSA. The CDR3 sequence is CASSSGTGTGNNEQFF. In DNA, the CDR3 is TGTGCCAGCAGCTCCGGAACCGGGACGGGTAACAATGAGCAGTTCTTC. Looking up the rest from reference TRBV7-2 and TRBJ2-1 gives the full variable domain: GAGVSQSPSNKVTEKGKDVELRCDPISGHTALYWYRQSLGQGLEFLIYFQGNSAPDKSGLPSDRFSAERTGGSVSTLTIQRTQQEDSAVYLCASSSGTGTGNNEQFFGPGTRLTVL.

This clonotype was seen at least ten times. This sequence joins TRBV6-5 and TRBJ2-1; D not resolved. Per the germline V gene, CDR1 is MNHEY and CDR2 is SVGAGI. The CDR3 has 11 residues. V lost 3 bases and J 8 bases, leaving 5 bases between the germline ends. This CDR3 reads CASSYIDEQFF. CDR3 nucleotides: TGTGCCAGCAGTTATATTGATGAGCAGTTCTTC.

This clonotype showed up just a few times. The CDR3 sequence is CSARRRESEETQYF. The CDR3 DNA follows: TGCAGTGCTAGGCGAAGGGAGTCTGAAGAGACCCAGTACTTC. The V and J genes are TRBV20-1 and TRBJ2-5, with D perhaps matching TRBD2 (5 bases). The CDR3 loop spans 14 amino acids. Germline CDR1 and CDR2: DFQATT and SNEGSKA (reference sequence). Trimming took 3 bases from V and 3 from J, leaving 14 bases between them.

Worth noting for this clonotype: One end of the junction fails to match germline, which may point to a read error. This chain uses TRBV7-8 with TRBJ2-1; D unresolved. The CDR3 contains 14 residues. Germline CDR1 is SGHVS and CDR2 is FQNEAQ. The CDR3 nucleotides are TGTGCCAGCAGCTATAGCCCGGAGACCGGTGAGCGGTTCTTC. This translates into CASSYSPETGERFF.

This clonotype was observed many times. V gene TRBV7-2 combines with J gene TRBJ2-1; D not certain. Trimming removed 2 bases from V and 10 bases from J, with 9 bases in between. There are 12 residues in the CDR3. The germline V gene has CDR1 SGHTA and CDR2 FQGNSA. The CDR3: CASSLMFGEQFF. CDR3 nucleotides: TGTGCCAGCAGCTTAATGTTCGGGGAGCAGTTCTTC.

At least ten counts were recorded for this clonotype. An end of the junction differs from the germline gene, which may be a read error. The chain combines TRBV5-1 with TRBJ2-7; maybe TRBD2 (5 bases). The CDR3 runs 12 residues. Germline V gives CDR1 SGHRS, CDR2 YFSETQ. Here the CDR3 reads CASSSDFYEQYF. CDR3 DNA sequence: TGTGCCAGCTCATCGGACTTCTACGAGCAGTACTTC.

This clonotype was counted between two and nine times. The chain is built from TRBV11-2 and TRBJ2-5, with 10 bases aligning to TRBD1. The CDR3 consists of 17 residues. With 5 bases clipped from V and 5 bases from J, the junction kept 14 bases outside the gene matches. Looked up from germline, CDR1 is SGHAT and CDR2 is FQNNGV. CDR3: CASSPRGQGSRRETQYF. CDR3 nucleotides: TGTGCCAGCAGCCCGAGGGGACAGGGGTCACGTCGGGAGACCCAGTACTTC.

This clonotype was counted many times. This sequence joins TRBV20-1 and TRBJ2-6; 8 bases agree with TRBD1. V was clipped by 1 base and J by 0 bases; unmatched bases: 11. The CDR3 runs 19 residues. The V gene's germline CDR1 is DFQATT and CDR2 SNEGSKA (reference sequence). As DNA, the CDR3 is TGCAGTGCTAGAGGACAGGGGTCCTCCCACCTCTCTGGGGCCAACGTCCTGACTTTC. Its translation is CSARGQGSSHLSGANVLTF.

This clonotype was detected a few times. The chain carries TRBV14 and TRBJ1-2; tentative D call: TRBD1 (5 bases). V lost 4 bases and J lost 4, with 16 bases in between. Germline V gene sequence: CDR1 SGHDN, CDR2 FVKESK. The CDR3 consists of 15 residues. The CDR3 region is CASSPEQGPGYGYTF. DNA for the CDR3: TGTGCCAGCAGCCCGGAGCAGGGACCAGGCTATGGCTACACCTTC.

Details on this clonotype: The junction does not match germline at one end; this may be a read error. The chain combines TRBV4-2 with TRBJ1-1; D remains unclear. Germline CDR1 and CDR2: LGHNA and YNFKEQ. The CDR3 consists of 14 residues. CDR3 sequence: CANSQALVGTEAFF. Here the CDR3 DNA reads TGTGCCAACAGCCAAGCACTGGTTGGCACTGAAGCTTTCTTT.

The V and J genes are TRBV12-3 or TRBV12-4 and TRBJ2-3; D possibly matches TRBD1 or TRBD2 (5 bases each). V was pared by 3 bases and J by 6 bases, with 13 bases between. There are 14 residues in the CDR3. CDR3 loop: CASSLSPGGDTQYF. CDR3 bases: TGTGCCAGCAGTTTGTCCCCTGGGGGTGATACGCAGTATTTT.

The rearrangement uses TRBV10-1 and TRBJ1-2; D is uncertain. Germline lookup yields CDR1 WNHNN and CDR2 SYGVQD (reference sequence). V lost 2 bases and J lost 1, with 11 bases in between. This CDR3 is built from 15 residues. Here the CDR3 reads CASSEGRTDNYGYTF. CDR3 sequence (DNA): TGCGCCAGCAGTGAGGGTCGCACGGATAACTATGGCTACACCTTC.

This clonotype was counted a few times. This chain links TRBV7-2 with TRBJ2-7; 12 bases are shared with TRBD2. From germline, CDR1 is SGHTA and CDR2 FQGNSA. J gave up 7 bases and V 7 bases, and 11 bases lay outside the gene matches. The CDR3 extends over 15 amino acids. This CDR3 reads CASKLASGGGREQYF. Written as DNA, the CDR3 is TGTGCCAGCAAGCTCGCTAGCGGGGGGGGCCGGGAGCAGTACTTC. Filled out from reference TRBV7-2 and TRBJ2-7, the complete variable domain reads GAGVSQSPSNKVTEKGKDVELRCDPISGHTALYWYRQSLGQGLEFLIYFQGNSAPDKSGLPSDRFSAERTGGSVSTLTIQRTQQEDSAVYLCASKLASGGGREQYFGPGTRLTVT.

This clonotype was seen only a few times. The chain carries TRBV4-1 and TRBJ1-5; D call uncertain. Trimming took off 4 bases at V and 6 bases at J, with 10 bases between the two ends. The CDR3 loop spans 13 amino acids. Germline lookup yields CDR1 MGHRA and CDR2 YSYEKL. As DNA, the CDR3 is TGCGCCAGCAGCCTAAGAGCGGGTCAGCCCCAGCATTTT. Its translation is CASSLRAGQPQHF.